This T cell receptor (beta chain) was found in a study of shared clonotypes between healthy human individuals. Assay used: immunoSEQ multiplex PCR; TCRdb lists only in-frame clones, some missing. The sample consists of 2 million to 2.5 million clones, roughly 92% of them appearing once. This receptor was taken from a man younger than 35 in good health. Some clones in this sample may be carry-over from other donors' samples. The specimen was naive CD4+ T cells from PBMCs. Subset of the sample: CD45RA+ positively selected.

The CDR3 loop is CASSLEGPWQYF. Written as DNA, the CDR3 is TGCGCCAGCAGCCTCGAAGGACCCTGGCAGTACTTC. This chain uses TRBV5-1 with TRBJ2-7; unclear D gene. This CDR3 is 12 amino acids long. Germline CDR1 is SGHRS and CDR2 is YFSETQ. V was trimmed by 4 bases and J by 9 bases, leaving 14 bases between them.